A selection of T cell receptor beta chains follows, all from one sample in a study of radiation and T cells in renal cell carcinoma. TCRdb keeps only in-frame clones here, not all; method: immunoSEQ multiplex PCR. The sample carries approximately 40,000 clones, around four fifths recorded once. Sample: blood, taken from a patient whose treatment included radiotherapy and nephrectomy. The receptors come from a woman between 70 and 85 years old with renal cell carcinoma. Both conserved end residues are part of each CDR3. A D gene is named only where the DNA matches it firmly. Where a row states a size, it is once, few, many or the class of an expanded clone; other rows omit it.

J gene: TRBJ2-7
clone size: .
V gene: TRBV6-5
D gene: TRBD1
CDR3 protein: CASSRRDRAHEQYF
CDR3 DNA: TGTGCCAGCAGCCGCCGGGACAGGGCCCACGAGCAGTACTTC

J gene: TRBJ1-3
clone size: .
V gene: TRBV2
D gene: .
CDR3 protein: CAASNQGRGGNTIYF
CDR3 DNA: TGTGCCGCCAGTAACCAGGGGCGAGGTGGAAACACCATATATTTT

J gene: TRBJ2-1
clone size: .
V gene: TRBV27
D gene: .
CDR3 protein: CASRGLADNNEQFF
CDR3 DNA: TGTGCCAGCCGGGGGCTAGCGGACAACAATGAGCAGTTCTTC

J gene: TRBJ2-7
clone size: .
V gene: TRBV6-1
D gene: .
CDR3 protein: CASNSFGQNYEQYF
CDR3 DNA: TGTGCCAGCAATTCCTTTGGACAGAACTACGAGCAGTACTTC

J gene: TRBJ1-3
clone size: .
V gene: TRBV5-1
D gene: .
CDR3 protein: CASSSDSTGNTIYF
CDR3 DNA: TGCGCCAGCAGTTCCGACAGCACTGGAAACACCATATATTTT

J gene: TRBJ2-3
clone size: .
V gene: TRBV6-1
D gene: .
CDR3 protein: CASSDGGGINTQYF
CDR3 DNA: TGTGCCAGCAGTGATGGGGGGGGCATAAATACGCAGTATTTT

J gene: TRBJ2-7
clone size: .
V gene: TRBV19
D gene: .
CDR3 protein: CASSIGQGIHEQYF
CDR3 DNA: TGTGCCAGTAGTATTGGCCAGGGGATCCACGAGCAGTACTTC

J gene: TRBJ2-4
clone size: .
V gene: TRBV19
D gene: TRBD1
CDR3 protein: CASSIARQGGIQYF
CDR3 DNA: TGTGCCAGTAGTATAGCCCGACAGGGTGGCATTCAGTACTTC

J gene: TRBJ1-1
clone size: .
V gene: TRBV2
D gene: .
CDR3 protein: CAKVTVATEAFF
CDR3 DNA: TGTGCCAAGGTTACGGTCGCAACTGAAGCTTTCTTT

J gene: TRBJ2-2
clone size: .
V gene: TRBV7-9
D gene: TRBD2
CDR3 protein: CASSQRAGEAGELFF
CDR3 DNA: TGTGCCAGCAGCCAAAGAGCGGGAGAGGCCGGGGAGCTGTTTTTT

J gene: TRBJ2-1
clone size: once
V gene: TRBV9
D gene: .
CDR3 protein: CASSSTGVGVPYNEQFF
CDR3 DNA: TGTGCCAGCAGCTCGACCGGGGTGGGGGTCCCCTACAATGAGCAGTTCTTC

J gene: TRBJ2-7
clone size: once
V gene: TRBV7-9
D gene: .
CDR3 protein: CASSSPLSYEQYF
CDR3 DNA: TGTGCCAGCAGCTCGCCCCTCTCCTACGAGCAGTACTTC

J gene: TRBJ2-7
clone size: .
V gene: TRBV14
D gene: TRBD1
CDR3 protein: CASSYGTGGLGGVYEQYF
CDR3 DNA: TGTGCCAGCAGTTACGGGACAGGGGGTCTCGGGGGAGTCTACGAGCAGTACTTC

J gene: TRBJ2-4
clone size: .
V gene: TRBV4-1
D gene: TRBD1
CDR3 protein: CASSQDGTGVNIQYF
CDR3 DNA: TGCGCCAGCAGCCAAGATGGGACAGGGGTTAACATTCAGTACTTC

J gene: TRBJ2-4
clone size: few
V gene: TRBV27
D gene: .
CDR3 protein: CASSPTGFDKNIQYF
CDR3 DNA: TGTGCCAGCAGTCCAACAGGGTTTGACAAAAACATTCAGTACTTC

J gene: TRBJ2-1
clone size: .
V gene: TRBV18
D gene: .
CDR3 protein: CASSPDQNEQFF
CDR3 DNA: TGTGCCAGCTCCCCCGACCAAAATGAGCAGTTCTTC

J gene: TRBJ1-2
clone size: .
V gene: TRBV7-2
D gene: .
CDR3 protein: CASSLGGAAGHTF
CDR3 DNA: TGTGCCAGCAGCTTAGGGGGCGCGGCCGGGCACACCTTC

J gene: TRBJ1-1
clone size: .
V gene: TRBV19
D gene: TRBD1
CDR3 protein: CASSRRDRINTEAFF
CDR3 DNA: TGTGCCAGTAGCCGTAGGGACAGAATTAACACTGAAGCTTTCTTT

J gene: TRBJ2-2
clone size: .
V gene: TRBV6-5
D gene: .
CDR3 protein: CASTQGGSLTGELFF
CDR3 DNA: TGTGCCAGCACCCAGGGGGGGAGTCTGACCGGGGAGCTGTTTTTT

J gene: TRBJ1-1
clone size: many
V gene: TRBV4-2
D gene: .
CDR3 protein: CASSQVWRNTEAFF
CDR3 DNA: TGTGCCAGCAGCCAAGTGTGGAGGAACACTGAAGCTTTCTTT

J gene: TRBJ1-3
clone size: few
V gene: TRBV4-1
D gene: .
CDR3 protein: CASSQGGNTIYF
CDR3 DNA: TGCGCCAGCAGCCAAGGGGGGAACACCATATATTTT

J gene: TRBJ2-1
clone size: .
V gene: TRBV9
D gene: .
CDR3 protein: CASSRLGDTYNEQFF
CDR3 DNA: TGTGCCAGCAGCAGGTTGGGGGACACTTACAATGAGCAGTTCTTC

J gene: TRBJ2-6
clone size: .
V gene: TRBV2
D gene: TRBD1
CDR3 protein: CAMTGDSGANVLTF
CDR3 DNA: TGTGCCATGACAGGGGACTCTGGGGCCAACGTCCTGACTTTC

J gene: TRBJ2-3
clone size: .
V gene: TRBV6-6
D gene: TRBD2
CDR3 protein: CASSWEGPGTQYF
CDR3 DNA: TGTGCCAGCAGTTGGGAGGGGCCGGGTACGCAGTATTTT

J gene: TRBJ2-2
clone size: once
V gene: TRBV5-6
D gene: TRBD1
CDR3 protein: CASRSGQENTGELFF
CDR3 DNA: TGTGCCAGCAGGTCGGGACAGGAAAACACCGGGGAGCTGTTTTTT

J gene: TRBJ1-1
clone size: .
V gene: TRBV7-9
D gene: .
CDR3 protein: CASSLGLSVYGGNTEAFF
CDR3 DNA: TGTGCCAGCAGCTTAGGCCTTTCAGTATATGGGGGAAACACTGAAGCTTTCTTT

J gene: TRBJ2-7
clone size: .
V gene: TRBV2
D gene: TRBD1
CDR3 protein: CASSGDSEQYF
CDR3 DNA: TGTGCCAGCAGCGGGGACAGCGAGCAGTACTTC

J gene: TRBJ2-2
clone size: .
V gene: TRBV11-3
D gene: .
CDR3 protein: CASSAGYATGELFF
CDR3 DNA: TGTGCCAGCAGCGCGGGTTATGCGACCGGGGAGCTGTTTTTT

J gene: TRBJ1-6
clone size: .
V gene: TRBV11-2
D gene: .
CDR3 protein: CASSTEGIWNSPLHF
CDR3 DNA: TGTGCCAGCAGCACCGAGGGCATATGGAATTCACCCCTCCACTTT

J gene: TRBJ1-3
clone size: .
V gene: TRBV19
D gene: .
CDR3 protein: CASSDHGGSGNTIYF
CDR3 DNA: TGTGCCAGTAGTGACCATGGGGGTAGTGGAAACACCATATATTTT

J gene: TRBJ2-3
clone size: .
V gene: TRBV1
D gene: .
CDR3 protein: CTSSQLAGGTSTDTQYF
CDR3 DNA: TGCACCAGCAGCCAACTAGCGGGGGGCACTAGCACAGATACGCAGTATTTT

J gene: TRBJ1-3
clone size: .
V gene: TRBV5-6
D gene: .
CDR3 protein: CASSPDVTGNTIYF
CDR3 DNA: TGTGCCAGCAGCCCGGACGTGACTGGAAACACCATATATTTT

J gene: TRBJ2-7
clone size: once
V gene: TRBV7-9
D gene: TRBD1
CDR3 protein: CASSPRDRDHEQYF
CDR3 DNA: TGTGCCAGCAGCCCCCGGGACAGGGACCACGAGCAGTACTTC

J gene: TRBJ1-5
clone size: .
V gene: TRBV5-1
D gene: TRBD1
CDR3 protein: CASRPTGGSNQPQHF
CDR3 DNA: TGCGCCAGCAGGCCTACAGGGGGTAGCAATCAGCCCCAGCATTTT

J gene: TRBJ1-3
clone size: .
V gene: TRBV4-1
D gene: .
CDR3 protein: CASSPPGVGNTIYF
CDR3 DNA: TGCGCCAGCAGCCCCCCAGGGGTCGGAAACACCATATATTTT

J gene: TRBJ2-7
clone size: .
V gene: TRBV18
D gene: TRBD1
CDR3 protein: CASSSSGTGHEQYF
CDR3 DNA: TGTGCCAGCTCATCCTCCGGGACAGGGCACGAGCAGTACTTC

J gene: TRBJ2-1
clone size: .
V gene: TRBV18
D gene: .
CDR3 protein: CASSPNGVENEQFF
CDR3 DNA: TGTGCCAGCTCACCTAACGGGGTGGAAAATGAGCAGTTCTTC

J gene: TRBJ2-5
clone size: .
V gene: TRBV6-6
D gene: TRBD2
CDR3 protein: CASTLSGGAGETQYF
CDR3 DNA: TGTGCCAGCACCCTTAGCGGGGGGGCCGGAGAGACCCAGTACTTC

J gene: TRBJ2-1
clone size: .
V gene: TRBV5-6
D gene: .
CDR3 protein: CASSTDNRASQFF
CDR3 DNA: TGTGCCAGCAGTACAGACAACCGGGCCTCGCAGTTCTTC

J gene: TRBJ2-1
clone size: .
V gene: TRBV5-1
D gene: TRBD1
CDR3 protein: CASSLGTGGLNEQFF
CDR3 DNA: TGCGCCAGCAGCCTTGGGACAGGGGGGCTCAATGAGCAGTTCTTC

J gene: TRBJ2-5
clone size: once
V gene: TRBV2
D gene: TRBD2
CDR3 protein: CASSETGGSGETQYF
CDR3 DNA: TGTGCCAGCAGTGAAACGGGCGGGAGTGGGGAGACCCAGTACTTC

J gene: TRBJ2-5
clone size: few
V gene: TRBV6-5
D gene: .
CDR3 protein: CASSYRGQETQYF
CDR3 DNA: TGTGCCAGCAGCTACAGAGGCCAAGAGACCCAGTACTTC